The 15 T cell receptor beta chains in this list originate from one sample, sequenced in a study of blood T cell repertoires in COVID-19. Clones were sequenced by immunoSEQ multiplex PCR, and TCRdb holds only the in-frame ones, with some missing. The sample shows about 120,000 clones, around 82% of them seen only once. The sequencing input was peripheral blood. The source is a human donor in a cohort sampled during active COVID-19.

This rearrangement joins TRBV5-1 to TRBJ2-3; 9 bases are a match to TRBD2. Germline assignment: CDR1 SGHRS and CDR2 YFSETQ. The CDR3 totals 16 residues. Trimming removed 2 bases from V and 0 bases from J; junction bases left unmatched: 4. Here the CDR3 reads CASSFPGLASTDTQYF. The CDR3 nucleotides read TGCGCCAGCAGCTTTCCGGGACTAGCCAGCACAGATACGCAGTATTTT.

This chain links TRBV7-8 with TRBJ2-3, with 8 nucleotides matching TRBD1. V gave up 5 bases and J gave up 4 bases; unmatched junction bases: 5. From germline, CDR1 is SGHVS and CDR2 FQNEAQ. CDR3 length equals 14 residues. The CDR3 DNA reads TGTGCCAGCAGCCCCCGGGACAGGTCAGATACGCAGTATTTT. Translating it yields CASSPRDRSDTQYF.

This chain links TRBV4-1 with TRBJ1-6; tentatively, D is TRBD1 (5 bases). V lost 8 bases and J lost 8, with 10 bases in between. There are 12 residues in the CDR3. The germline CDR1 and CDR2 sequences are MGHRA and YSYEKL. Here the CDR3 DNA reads TGCGCCAGCCTCGGGGGGGATTCACCCCTCCACTTT. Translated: CASLGGDSPLHF.

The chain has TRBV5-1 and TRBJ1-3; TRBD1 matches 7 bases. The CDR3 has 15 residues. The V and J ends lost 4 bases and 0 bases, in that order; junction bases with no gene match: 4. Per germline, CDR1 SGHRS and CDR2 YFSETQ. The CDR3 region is CASSVQGTSGNTIYF. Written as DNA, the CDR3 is TGCGCCAGCAGCGTACAGGGGACCTCTGGAAACACCATATATTTT. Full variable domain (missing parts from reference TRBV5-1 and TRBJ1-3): KAGVTQTPRYLIKTRGQQVTLSCSPISGHRSVSWYQQTPGQGLQFLFEYFSETQRNKGNFPGRFSGRQFSNSRSEMNVSTLELGDSALYLCASSVQGTSGNTIYFGEGSWLTVV.

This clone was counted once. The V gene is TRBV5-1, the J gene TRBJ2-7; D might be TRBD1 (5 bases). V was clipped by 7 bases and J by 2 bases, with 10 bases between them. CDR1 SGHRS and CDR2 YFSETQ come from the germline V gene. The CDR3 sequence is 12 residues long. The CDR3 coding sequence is TGCGCCAGCTCTACAGGTACCTACGAGCAGTACTTC. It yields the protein CASSTGTYEQYF.

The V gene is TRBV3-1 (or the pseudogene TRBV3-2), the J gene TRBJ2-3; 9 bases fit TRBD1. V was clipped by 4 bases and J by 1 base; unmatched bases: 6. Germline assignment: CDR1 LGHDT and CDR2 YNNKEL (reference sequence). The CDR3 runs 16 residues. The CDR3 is CASSPRNRGRTDTQYF. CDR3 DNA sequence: TGTGCCAGCAGCCCGAGGAACAGGGGGCGCACAGATACGCAGTATTTT.

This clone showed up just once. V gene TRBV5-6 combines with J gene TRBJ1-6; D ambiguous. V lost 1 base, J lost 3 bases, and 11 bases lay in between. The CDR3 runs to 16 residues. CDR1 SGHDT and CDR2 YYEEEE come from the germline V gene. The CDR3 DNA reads TGTGCCAGCAGCTTGTCCAGGATGGGCTATAATTCACCCCTCCACTTT. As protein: CASSLSRMGYNSPLHF. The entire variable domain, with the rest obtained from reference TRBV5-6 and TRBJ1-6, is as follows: DAGVTQSPTHLIKTRGQQVTLRCSPKSGHDTVSWYQQALGQGPQFIFQYYEEEERQRGNFPDRFSGHQFPNYSSELNVNALLLGDSALYLCASSLSRMGYNSPLHFGNGTRLTVT.

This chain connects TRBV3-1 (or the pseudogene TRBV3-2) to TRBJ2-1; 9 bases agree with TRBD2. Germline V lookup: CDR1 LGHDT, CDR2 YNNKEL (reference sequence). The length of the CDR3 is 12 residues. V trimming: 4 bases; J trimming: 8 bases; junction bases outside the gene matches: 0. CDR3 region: CASSRGGDEQFF. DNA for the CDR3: TGTGCCAGCAGCCGCGGGGGGGATGAGCAGTTCTTC.

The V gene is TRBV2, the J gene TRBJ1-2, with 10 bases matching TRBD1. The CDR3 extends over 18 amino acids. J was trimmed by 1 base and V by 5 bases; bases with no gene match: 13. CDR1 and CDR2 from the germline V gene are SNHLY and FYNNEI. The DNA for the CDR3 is TGTGCCAGCAGTCAAACCCTCTTAGGGGACAGGGGTAACTATGGCTACACCTTC. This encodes CASSQTLLGDRGNYGYTF.

CDR3 nucleotide sequence: TGTGCCAGCAGCCCGGGGGGAGATACGCAGTATTTT. Protein sequence: CASSPGGDTQYF. The J gene is TRBJ2-3, the V gene TRBV5-4; 7 nucleotides match TRBD2. The CDR3 has 12 residues. Germline loops: CDR1 SGHNT, CDR2 YYREEE (reference sequence). V dropped 4 bases and J dropped 5; count of bases not matched to a gene: 1.

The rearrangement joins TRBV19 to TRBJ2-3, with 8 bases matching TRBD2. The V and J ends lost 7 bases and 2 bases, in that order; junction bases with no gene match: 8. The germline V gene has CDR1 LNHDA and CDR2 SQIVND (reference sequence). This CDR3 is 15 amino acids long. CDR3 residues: CASKEGGGYTDTQYF. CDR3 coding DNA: TGTGCCAGTAAGGAGGGCGGGGGGTACACAGATACGCAGTATTTT.

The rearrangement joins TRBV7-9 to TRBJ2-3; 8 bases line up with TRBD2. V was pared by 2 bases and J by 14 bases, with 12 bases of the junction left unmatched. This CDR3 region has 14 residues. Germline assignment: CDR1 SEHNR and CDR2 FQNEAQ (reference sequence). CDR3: CASSLNFRGGSTYF. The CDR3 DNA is TGTGCCAGCAGCTTAAATTTTCGGGGGGGATCGACGTATTTT. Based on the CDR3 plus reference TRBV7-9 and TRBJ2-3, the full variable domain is DTGVSQNPRHKITKRGQNVTFRCDPISEHNRLYWYRQTLGQGPEFLTYFQNEAQLEKSRLLSDRFSAERPKGSFSTLEIQRTEQGDSAMYLCASSLNFRGGSTYFGPGTRLTVL.

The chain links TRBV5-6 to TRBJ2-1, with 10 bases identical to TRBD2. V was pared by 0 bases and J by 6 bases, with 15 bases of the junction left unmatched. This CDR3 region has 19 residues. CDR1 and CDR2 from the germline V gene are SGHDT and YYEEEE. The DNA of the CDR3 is TGTGCCAGCAGCTTGGGCCCCTCAACTACTAGCGGGGCCCTCAATGAGCAGTTCTTC. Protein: CASSLGPSTTSGALNEQFF.

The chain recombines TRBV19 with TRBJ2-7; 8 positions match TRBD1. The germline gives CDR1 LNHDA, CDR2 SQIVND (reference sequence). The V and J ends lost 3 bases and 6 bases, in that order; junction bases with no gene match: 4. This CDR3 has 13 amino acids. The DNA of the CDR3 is TGTGCCAGTAGTATCGGACAGGGACGCGAGCAGTACTTC. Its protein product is CASSIGQGREQYF.

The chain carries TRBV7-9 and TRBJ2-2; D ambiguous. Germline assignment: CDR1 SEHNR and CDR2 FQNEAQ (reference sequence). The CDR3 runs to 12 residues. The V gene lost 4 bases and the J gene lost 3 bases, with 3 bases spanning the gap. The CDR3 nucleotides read TGTGCCAGCAGCTCGGACACCGGGGAGCTGTTTTTT. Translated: CASSSDTGELFF.